The next 15 T cell receptor beta chains were all read from a single sample in a study of T cell repertoires and HLA-DP antigens. The repertoire was sequenced with immunoSEQ multiplex PCR; TCRdb's copy has only in-frame clones and lacks some. Of fewer than 95,000 clones in the sample, around nine tenths were seen once. Antigens of these TCRs are unknown. Sequenced input: CD4+ T cells from PBMCs. Receptors were obtained from a man between 50 and 59 years old in good health and CMV-seronegative.

This clone has just a few counts. The J gene is TRBJ1-5, the V gene TRBV10-3, with D unclear. CDR3 length equals 14 residues. Trimming removed 4 bases from V and 2 bases from J, with 9 bases in between. Germline lookup yields CDR1 ENHRY and CDR2 SYGVKD. The CDR3 DNA follows: TGTGCCATCAGTGTCGACCCTCGCAATCAGCCCCAGCATTTT. Its translation is CAISVDPRNQPQHF.

The CDR3 spells CASSLGGSSFYEQYF. In DNA, the CDR3 is TGTGCCAGCAGCTTAGGAGGTAGTAGCTTCTACGAGCAGTACTTC. This chain uses TRBV11-1 with TRBJ2-7; D is ambiguous. Germline V gives CDR1 SGHAT, CDR2 FQDESV (reference sequence). V was pared by 1 base and J by 3 bases, with 13 bases between. This CDR3 has 15 residues.

The chain recombines TRBV19 with TRBJ1-5; perhaps TRBD1 as D (5 bases). The V end was cut by 5 bases, the J end by 4 bases, with 18 bases between. This CDR3 has 16 residues. In germline, CDR1 is LNHDA, CDR2 SQIVND (reference sequence). The CDR3 sequence is CASSLRGPNGNQPQHF. The CDR3 coding sequence is TGTGCCAGTAGTCTCCGGGGCCCTAATGGAAATCAGCCCCAGCATTTT.

V is TRBV7-3 and J is TRBJ2-2; weak D call: TRBD2 (6 bases). From germline, CDR1 is SGHTA and CDR2 FQGTGA. Between the trimmed V and J ends, which lost 3 bases and 7 bases, there was a span of 18 bases. The CDR3 has 16 residues. The CDR3 bases are TGTGCCAGCAGCTTCGCACAGGCCCTGGGGGGCGGGGAGCTGTTTTTT. This translates into CASSFAQALGGGELFF.

The chain has TRBV7-8 and TRBJ2-3, with D possibly matching TRBD2 (6 bases). This CDR3 has 13 residues. Per the germline V gene, CDR1 is SGHVS and CDR2 is FQNEAQ. With 2 bases removed from V and 11 bases from J, the gap between germline ends came to 14 bases. As DNA, the CDR3 is TGTGCCAGCAGCTTACGGTCCTCCGGGGGGCAGTATTTT. It encodes CASSLRSSGGQYF. Full variable domain (outside the CDR3, taken from reference TRBV7-8 and TRBJ2-3): GAGVSQSPRYKVAKRGQDVALRCDPISGHVSLFWYQQALGQGPEFLTYFQNEAQLDKSGLPSDRFFAERPEGSVSTLKIQRTQQEDSAVYLCASSLRSSGGQYFGPGTRLTVL.

The rearrangement links TRBV11-2 to TRBJ2-5; D call uncertain. V lost 4 bases, J lost 7 bases, and 7 bases lay in between. CDR3 length: 11 amino acids. Per germline, CDR1 SGHAT and CDR2 FQNNGV. DNA of the CDR3: TGTGCCAGCAGCTCGGCCGGGACCCAGTACTTC. Amino acids: CASSSAGTQYF.

The V gene is TRBV5-1, the J gene TRBJ1-1; D not resolved. Germline V CDR1 and CDR2: SGHRS, YFSETQ. The CDR3 runs 13 residues. Trimming removed 5 bases from V and 1 base from J, with 9 bases in between. The CDR3, as DNA: TGCGCCAGCAGTCAGGACCCGAACACTGAAGCTTTCTTT. Its protein product is CASSQDPNTEAFF.

This clone was recorded only once. This chain uses TRBV11-2 with TRBJ2-3; maybe TRBD1 (5 bases). CDR1 and CDR2 from the germline V gene are SGHAT and FQNNGV. CDR3 length equals 15 residues. V lost 2 bases and J 2 bases, leaving 11 bases between the germline ends. CDR3 coding DNA: TGTGCCAGCAGCTTAATCGGCAGGGTCACAGATACGCAGTATTTT. Residues: CASSLIGRVTDTQYF.

In this sample, this clone turned up a few times. The chain links TRBV28 to TRBJ2-3, with 15 nucleotides matching TRBD2. The CDR3 consists of 20 residues. Germline V CDR1 and CDR2: MDHEN, SYDVKM. The V gene end was trimmed by 3 bases and the J gene end by 1 base; junction bases not matched to a gene: 11. CDR3 sequence reads: CASSLPRTSGRAYRTDTQYF. As DNA, the CDR3 is TGTGCCAGCAGTTTGCCCCGGACTAGCGGGAGGGCTTACCGCACAGATACGCAGTATTTT.

V usage is TRBV4-2 and J usage is TRBJ2-7, with D perhaps matching TRBD1 or TRBD2 (5 bases each). The V end was cut by 2 bases, the J end by 2 bases, with 10 bases between. This CDR3 is 14 amino acids long. The germline gives CDR1 LGHNA, CDR2 YNFKEQ. The CDR3 sequence: CASSQRGTTYEQYF. The CDR3 DNA is TGTGCCAGCAGCCAACGGGGCACCACCTACGAGCAGTACTTC.

This chain uses TRBV19 with TRBJ1-1, with 8 bases matching TRBD1. J lost 6 bases, V lost 4 bases, and 1 base had no gene match. The CDR3 is made up of 12 amino acids. CDR1 and CDR2 (germline): LNHDA, SQIVND (reference sequence). CDR3 sequence reads: CASSRDRSEAFF. The CDR3 DNA sequence: TGTGCCAGTAGTAGGGACAGGTCTGAAGCTTTCTTT.

V and J are TRBV7-9 and TRBJ2-3, with 10 bases that match TRBD2. J gave up 8 bases and V 1 base, and 12 bases lay outside the gene matches. The CDR3 extends over 17 amino acids. Germline-derived CDR1 and CDR2 are SEHNR and FQNEAQ (reference sequence). This CDR3 is CASSLDGLAGVQGTQYF. DNA of the CDR3: TGTGCCAGCAGCTTAGATGGGCTAGCGGGGGTCCAAGGTACGCAGTATTTT.

This chain connects TRBV19 to TRBJ1-6; a weak D match, TRBD1 (5 bases). CDR1 is LNHDA, CDR2 SQIVND, per germline (reference sequence). The CDR3 extends over 14 amino acids. The V end was cut by 5 bases, the J end by 10 bases, with 15 bases between. DNA for the CDR3: TGTGCCAGTAGTGCTACGGGGGACGGGTCACCCCTCCACTTT. Translation gives CASSATGDGSPLHF. The full variable domain, with the rest looked up from reference TRBV19 and TRBJ1-6, is DGGITQSPKYLFRKEGQNVTLSCEQNLNHDAMYWYRQDPGQGLRLIYYSQIVNDFQKGDIAEGYSVSREKKESFPLTVTSAQKNPTAFYLCASSATGDGSPLHFGNGTRLTVT.

The CDR3 sequence: CASSAGTGAAGELFF. CDR3 nucleotides: TGTGCCAGCAGCGCCGGGACAGGGGCGGCCGGGGAGCTGTTTTTT. This chain connects TRBV9 to TRBJ2-2, with 10 bases aligning to TRBD1. This CDR3 region has 15 residues. V lost 3 bases and J lost 6; bases outside the gene matches: 5. Germline CDR1 SGDLS, CDR2 YYNGEE.

The chain uses TRBV10-1 and TRBJ2-2, with a tentative D call TRBD1 (5 bases). CDR3 length equals 15 residues. Deletions cut 0 bases from V and 7 bases from J, with 12 bases between. CDR1 and CDR2 (germline): WNHNN, SYGVQD (reference sequence). The CDR3 bases are TGCGCCAGCAGTGAGTCGGCAGGGCGAGTCGGGGAGCTGTTTTTT. This encodes CASSESAGRVGELFF.